The 15 T cell receptor beta chains reported below all come from one sample, sequenced in a study of shared clonotypes between healthy human individuals. This table comes from immunoSEQ multiplex PCR, and its TCRdb copy is limited to in-frame clones, with some not included. The sample carries around 1.9 million clones, more than 85% recorded once. In the naive CD8 group, cells lacked CD45RO and were positively selected for CCR7, so terminally differentiated effector memory CD45RA+ cells were left out. Material: naive CD8+ T cells from PBMCs. Source of these receptors: a man aged 18 to 29 in good health. Some clones in this sample may be carry-over from other donors' samples.

On this clone: This sample includes further DNA sequences coding for the same CDR3. V and J are TRBV4-3 and TRBJ2-7, with 7 bases that match TRBD2. The CDR3 covers 14 residues. V shed 1 base and J 3 bases; nucleotides not matched to a gene: 3. Germline V gives CDR1 LGHNA, CDR2 YSLEER. The CDR3 coding sequence is TGCGCCAGCAGCCAAGGGCTAGCGGTCTACGAGCAGTACTTC. Encoded protein: CASSQGLAVYEQYF.

The V and J genes are TRBV25-1 and TRBJ2-7; possible D gene TRBD2, 6 bases. There are 17 residues in the CDR3. V was shortened by 3 bases and J by 6 bases, with 24 bases between the two germline ends. Germline V CDR1 and CDR2: MGHDK, SYGVNS. As DNA, the CDR3 is TGTGCCAGCAGTGAGTTTGAGTCTTGGCGGGACCAGGGCGAGCAGTACTTC. Protein product: CASSEFESWRDQGEQYF.

V usage is TRBV10-2 and J usage is TRBJ2-7, with 9 bases fitting TRBD2. The germline V gene encodes CDR1 WSHSY and CDR2 SAAADI. J lost 3 bases, V lost 0 bases, and 9 bases had no gene match. The CDR3 has 17 amino acids. CDR3 in amino acids: CASSESERLADYYEQYF. As DNA, the CDR3 is TGCGCCAGCAGTGAGTCAGAGAGACTAGCGGACTACTACGAGCAGTACTTC.

The chain joins TRBV11-2 to TRBJ1-5, with TRBD1 matching 7 bases. Germline loops: CDR1 SGHAT, CDR2 FQNNGV. The CDR3 contains 15 residues. V shed 3 bases and J 2 bases; nucleotides not matched to a gene: 4. This CDR3 is CASSLGGGRNQPQHF. CDR3 bases: TGTGCCAGCAGCTTGGGAGGGGGCCGCAATCAGCCCCAGCATTTT.

The V gene is TRBV25-1, the J gene TRBJ2-5; the D gene is possibly TRBD1 (5 bases). Germline V CDR1 and CDR2: MGHDK, SYGVNS. This CDR3 is built from 14 residues. Trimming removed 8 bases at V and 5 bases at J, with 18 bases between. The CDR3 DNA reads as TGTGCCAGCTCCGAGCTAGGGGAAATGGAGACCCAGTACTTC. It is translated as CASSELGEMETQYF.

CDR3 sequence reads: CASRAEQWTEAFF. Here the CDR3 DNA reads TGCGCCAGCAGAGCCGAACAGTGGACTGAAGCTTTCTTT. This chain connects TRBV10-1 to TRBJ1-1; D gene unclear. V was pared by 6 bases and J by 5 bases, with 13 bases between. The V gene's germline CDR1 is WNHNN and CDR2 SYGVQD (reference sequence). The CDR3 has 13 amino acids.

This chain links TRBV2 with TRBJ2-7; 7 bases fit TRBD1. Germline loops: CDR1 SNHLY, CDR2 FYNNEI. The trim removed 4 bases at V and 6 bases at J, leaving 12 bases unmatched. The CDR3 covers 15 residues. In DNA, the CDR3 is TGTGCCAGCAGTGGTGACAGGGAAATCAGGGGCGAGCAGTACTTC. This translates into CASSGDREIRGEQYF.

The rearrangement links TRBV28 to TRBJ2-3, with D possibly being TRBD2 (5 bases). The ends were cut back, 6 bases at V and 0 bases at J, with 16 bases in the middle. The CDR3 runs 16 residues. CDR1 is MDHEN and CDR2 is SYDVKM in the germline V gene. CDR3 DNA: TGTGCCAGCAGCCCGAGAGCGGTACCTAGCACAGATACGCAGTATTTT. Amino acids: CASSPRAVPSTDTQYF. Combining the CDR3 with reference TRBV28 and TRBJ2-3 gives the whole variable domain DVKVTQSSRYLVKRTGEKVFLECVQDMDHENMFWYRQDPGLGLRLIYFSYDVKMKEKGDIPEGYSVSREKKERFSLILESASTNQTSMYLCASSPRAVPSTDTQYFGPGTRLTVL.

This chain joins TRBV27 and TRBJ1-2; D unclear. Per the germline V gene, CDR1 is MNHEY and CDR2 is SMNVEV (reference sequence). The CDR3 is 12 residues long. Trimming removed 6 bases at V and 4 bases at J, with 9 bases between. The CDR3 sequence is CASRVGSYGYTF. The DNA of the CDR3 is TGTGCCAGCAGGGTGGGGAGCTATGGCTACACCTTC.

This chain uses TRBV30 with TRBJ2-5; D is unclear. The DNA end is more similar to TRBJ2-7, so the J call may be wrong. Germline V CDR1 and CDR2: GTSNPN, SVGIG (reference sequence). CDR3 length: 12 residues. In DNA form, the CDR3 reads TGTGCCTGGAGTGTCCTCAGTTACGAGCAGTACTTC. This codes for CAWSVLSYEQYF.

Worth noting for this clone: The sample holds other DNA sequences that translate to the same CDR3. The CDR3 coding sequence is TGTGCCAGCAGTTTATCCAGGGGGAACACTGAAGCTTTCTTT. It encodes CASSLSRGNTEAFF. The chain employs TRBV27 and TRBJ1-1; a possible D gene is TRBD1 (6 bases). Germline V gene sequence: CDR1 MNHEY, CDR2 SMNVEV (reference sequence). There are 14 residues in the CDR3. Between the trimmed V and J ends, which lost 0 bases and 1 base, there was a span of 6 bases.

This chain joins TRBV28 and TRBJ2-7; either TRBD1 or TRBD2 may supply D (5 bases each). CDR3 length equals 15 residues. Trimming shortened V by 6 bases and J by 2 bases, and 17 bases separated the two germline ends. Germline V gene sequence: CDR1 MDHEN, CDR2 SYDVKM. CDR3 DNA sequence: TGTGCCAGCAGGGGCAGGGACGGGAACACCTACGAGCAGTACTTC. It encodes CASRGRDGNTYEQYF.

A remark on this clone: Within the sample, other DNA sequences also encode this same CDR3. The CDR3 sequence: CASSFLANTGELFF. The CDR3 DNA sequence: TGTGCCAGCAGTTTCCTAGCGAACACCGGGGAGCTGTTTTTT. This chain links TRBV27 with TRBJ2-2; unclear D gene. Trimming stripped 3 bases from V and 0 bases from J, with 5 bases between. The CDR3 sequence is 14 residues long. CDR1 and CDR2 (germline): MNHEY, SMNVEV (reference sequence).

This chain uses TRBV19 with TRBJ1-1; D ambiguous. V lost 4 bases and J 0 bases, leaving 9 bases between the germline ends. CDR3 length equals 14 residues. Germline V gene data show CDR1 as LNHDA and CDR2 as SQIVND (reference sequence). For the CDR3, the DNA is TGTGCCAGTAGTAGCAGAGGGATGAACACTGAAGCTTTCTTT. This translates into CASSSRGMNTEAFF.

The chain carries TRBV4-1 and TRBJ2-1, with a tentative D call TRBD2 (6 bases). The V gene's germline CDR1 is MGHRA and CDR2 YSYEKL. Trimming left V 0 bases short and J 7 bases short, with 19 bases between. This CDR3 is built from 17 residues. Here the CDR3 reads CASSQDLRGRRWNEQFF. The CDR3 nucleotides read TGCGCCAGCAGCCAAGATCTTCGGGGGAGACGTTGGAATGAGCAGTTCTTC.